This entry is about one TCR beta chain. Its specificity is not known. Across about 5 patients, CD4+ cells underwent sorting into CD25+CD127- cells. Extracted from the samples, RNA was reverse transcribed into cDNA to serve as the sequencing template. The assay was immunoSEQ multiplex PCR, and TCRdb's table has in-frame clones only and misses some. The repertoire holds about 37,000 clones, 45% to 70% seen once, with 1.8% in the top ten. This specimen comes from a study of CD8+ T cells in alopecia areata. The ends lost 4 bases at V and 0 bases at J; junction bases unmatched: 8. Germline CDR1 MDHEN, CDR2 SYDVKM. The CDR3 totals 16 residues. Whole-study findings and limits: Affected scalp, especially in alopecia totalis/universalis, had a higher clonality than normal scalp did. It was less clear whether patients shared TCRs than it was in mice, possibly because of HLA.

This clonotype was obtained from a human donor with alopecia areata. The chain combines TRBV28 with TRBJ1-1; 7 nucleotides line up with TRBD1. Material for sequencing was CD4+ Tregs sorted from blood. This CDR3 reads CASSSMEGAMNTEAFF. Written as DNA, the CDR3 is TGTGCCAGCAGTTCCATGGAGGGGGCGATGAACACTGAAGCTTTCTTT.